This T cell receptor (beta chain) is from a study of T-cell memory formation after mild COVID-19. In this sample, this clonotype turned up many times. Employing constant-segment primers, 5'RACE generated TCR alpha and TCR beta cDNA libraries bearing sample barcodes and UMIs. Using its own MiXCR run on the 5' RACE reads, TCRdb lists one record per CDR3 protein. The repertoire includes fewer than 350,000 distinct CDR3 sequences, roughly an eighth of them detected once, and 20% to 25% sits in the top ten. This TCR derives from a young man who had mild COVID-19 (a few samples of this study predate the infection). Cell type and time point are not known. Sequencing was performed on PBMCs or a T cell subset sorted from them (not recorded which).

The CDR3 DNA follows: TGTGCCAGCTCACCAGCGGGGAGCTCCTACAATGAGCAGTTCTTC. This codes for CASSPAGSSYNEQFF. The chain is built from TRBV18 and TRBJ2-1; perhaps TRBD2 as D (6 bases). V lost 2 bases and J lost 0, with 8 bases in between. The germline V gene has CDR1 KGHSH and CDR2 LQKENI. The CDR3 extends over 15 amino acids.